Described below is a single T cell receptor (beta chain) sequence and its context. Its antigen is not identified. Germline lookup yields CDR1 SGDLS and CDR2 YYNGEE. The length of the CDR3 is 13 residues. V dropped 3 bases and J dropped 4; count of bases not matched to a gene: 3. Generated by immunoSEQ multiplex PCR, the TCRdb table keeps only in-frame clones and is missing some. The profile shows around 19,000 clones, nearly 75% of them singletons. Before any sequencing was done, the ViraFEST assay used viral peptide pools to expand antigen-specific CD4+ T cells. CD4+ T cells were isolated after around ten days of culture. From March to December 2020, the person had a SARS-CoV-2 infection that was confirmed by PCR. Cultures got half-medium changes with IL-2 on days 3 and 7. The data were obtained in a study of vaccination effects on CD4 cells after COVID-19. At the level of the study: Either the mRNA-1273 or the BNT162b2 vaccine was given to participants as two doses. Samples from a couple of convalescent patients were given 16 days and one week before vaccination. Study-level points and caveats: Clones from infection and from vaccination both contracted markedly late after vaccination.

This clonotype was obtained from a human donor who had a prior SARS-CoV-2 infection. This sample comprised CD4+ T cells from PBMCs cultured with a peptide pool, obtained before COVID-19 vaccination. V usage is TRBV9 and J usage is TRBJ2-5, with 7 bases matching TRBD1. CDR3 DNA: TGTGCCAGCAGCGACAGGGGTTCAGAGACCCAGTACTTC. Translating it yields CASSDRGSETQYF.